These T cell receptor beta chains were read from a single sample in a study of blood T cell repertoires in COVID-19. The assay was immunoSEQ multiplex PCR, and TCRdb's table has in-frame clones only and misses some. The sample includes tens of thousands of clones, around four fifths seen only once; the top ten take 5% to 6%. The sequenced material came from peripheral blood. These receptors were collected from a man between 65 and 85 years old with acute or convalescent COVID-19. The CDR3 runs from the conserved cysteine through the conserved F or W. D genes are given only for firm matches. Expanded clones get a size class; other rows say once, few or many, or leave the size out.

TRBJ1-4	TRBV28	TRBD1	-	TGTGCCAGCAGGCCGGGACAGGGTTATAGGAATGAAAAACTGTTTTTT	CASRPGQGYRNEKLFF
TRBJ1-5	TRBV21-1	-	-	TGTGCCAGCAGCAGAGGGACAGGGAACCAGCCCCAGCATTTT	CASSRGTGNQPQHF
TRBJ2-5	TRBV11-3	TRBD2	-	TGTGCCAGCAGCCCCCCTAGCGGGGTGGGAGAGACCCAGTACTTC	CASSPPSGVGETQYF
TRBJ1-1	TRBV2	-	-	TGTGCCAGCAGTGATTCAGGGGCAGGCCTCACTGAAGCTTTCTTT	CASSDSGAGLTEAFF
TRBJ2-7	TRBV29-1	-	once	TGCAGCGTTGCCCGGACTGCTAGCTCCTACGAGCAGTACTTC	CSVARTASSYEQYF
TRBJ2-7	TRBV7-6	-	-	TGTGCCAGCAGCTTCGGACAGATTATTCCCCAGCCCTACGAGCAGTACTTC	CASSFGQIIPQPYEQYF
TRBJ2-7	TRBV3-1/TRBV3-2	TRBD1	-	TGTGCCAGCAGCCCTTATACAGGGGGCAACGAGCAGTACTTC	CASSPYTGGNEQYF
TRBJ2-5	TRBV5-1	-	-	TGCGCCAGCAGCCTGGGTCCGCAAGAGACCCAGTACTTC	CASSLGPQETQYF
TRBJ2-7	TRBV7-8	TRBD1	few	TGTGCCAGCAGCTTAGGACGGACAGGGTGGTACGAGCAGTACTTC	CASSLGRTGWYEQYF
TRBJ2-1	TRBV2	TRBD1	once	TGTGCCAGCAGCTCTACGCGTCCGGGACAGGGGGCGGTTGAGCAGTTCTTC	CASSSTRPGQGAVEQFF
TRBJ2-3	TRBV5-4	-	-	TGTGCCAGCAGCTTGGAGGCTCAGGGCACAGATACGCAGTATTTT	CASSLEAQGTDTQYF
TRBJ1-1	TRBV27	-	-	TGTGCCAGCAGGATCCAGGGTAGCACTGAAGCTTTCTTT	CASRIQGSTEAFF
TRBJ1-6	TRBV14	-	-	TGTGCCAGCAGCCAAGATCGGGGATTTTTCGGCCTGGGGGCGGGTAATTCACCCCTCCACTTT	CASSQDRGFFGLGAGNSPLHF
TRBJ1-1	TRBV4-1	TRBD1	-	TGCGCCAGCAGCCGGGGACAGGGCTCGAACACTGAAGCTTTCTTT	CASSRGQGSNTEAFF
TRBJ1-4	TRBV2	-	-	TGTGCCAGCAGACAAACCGGGACAACGGCTGAAAAACTGTTTTTT	CASRQTGTTAEKLFF
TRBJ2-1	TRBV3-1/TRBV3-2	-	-	TGTGCCAGCAGCCGTACTGCGAGCCCTTACAATGAGCAGTTCTTC	CASSRTASPYNEQFF
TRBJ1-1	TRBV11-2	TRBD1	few	TGTGCCAGCAGCTTGGAGGGGGCGCTTTCCCTAGAAGCTTTCTTT	CASSLEGALSLEAFF
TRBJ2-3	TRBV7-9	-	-	TGTGCCAGCAGCCCTTCCGGGGTAGATACGCAGTATTTT	CASSPSGVDTQYF
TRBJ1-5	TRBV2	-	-	TGTGCCAGCGGGGGGGGTAGCAATCAGCCCCAGCATTTT	CASGGGSNQPQHF
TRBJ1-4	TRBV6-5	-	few	TGTGCCAGCTGGAGTGCAACTAATGAAAAACTGTTTTTT	CASWSATNEKLFF
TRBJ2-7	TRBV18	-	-	TGTGCCAGCTCACCATACACCGGGGACCGGGGAGGAGCCGAGCAGTACTTC	CASSPYTGDRGGAEQYF
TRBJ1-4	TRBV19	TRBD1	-	TGTGCCAGTAGTACCGGGACAGGGGGCGCAGTCAGTGAAAAACTGTTTTTT	CASSTGTGGAVSEKLFF
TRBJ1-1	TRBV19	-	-	TGTGCCAGTAGTATGCAGGGTAGGATGGGCACTGAAGCTTTCTTT	CASSMQGRMGTEAFF
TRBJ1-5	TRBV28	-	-	TGTGCCAGCAGTTTACCGGTTAGGGGGAGACATCAGCCCCAGCATTTT	CASSLPVRGRHQPQHF
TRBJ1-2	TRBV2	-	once	TGTGCCAGCCGAGGGGGCTACACCTTC	CASRGGYTF
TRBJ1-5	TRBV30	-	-	TGTGCCTGGAGTGACCCTCCCCGGGTTTCCCCCCCCCAGCCCCAGCATTTT	CAWSDPPRVSPPQPQHF
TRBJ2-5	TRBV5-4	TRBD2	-	TGTGCCAGCAGCTTGGGTAGCGGGGGGGGATTGGAGACCCAGTACTTC	CASSLGSGGGLETQYF
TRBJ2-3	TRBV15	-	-	TGTGCCACCAGCAGACCCGTTACAGATACGCAGTATTTT	CATSRPVTDTQYF
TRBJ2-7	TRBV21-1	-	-	TGTGCCAGCAGCAAAGCAGAGGCAGGGAAAATCGCCTACGAGCAGTACTTC	CASSKAEAGKIAYEQYF
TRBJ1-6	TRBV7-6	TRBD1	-	TGTGCCAGCAGCTTAAGGACAGGGTTGGCGGATTCACCCCTCCACTTT	CASSLRTGLADSPLHF
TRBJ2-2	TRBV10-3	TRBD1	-	TGTGCCATCAGTGACCCCCGGACAGGGGACACCGGGGAGCTGTTTTTT	CAISDPRTGDTGELFF
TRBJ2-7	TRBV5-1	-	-	TGCGCCAGCAGCTTGGAGGCGGGCAGCTCCTACGAGCAGTACTTC	CASSLEAGSSYEQYF
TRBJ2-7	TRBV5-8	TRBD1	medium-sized	TGTGCCAGCAGCTTACAGGGGCTCTCCTACGAGCAGTACTTC	CASSLQGLSYEQYF
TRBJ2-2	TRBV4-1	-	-	TGCGCCAGCAGCCAAGAAGTAGTAACCGGGGAGCTGTTTTTT	CASSQEVVTGELFF
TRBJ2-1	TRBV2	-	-	TGTGCCAGCAGTGATGAGTACAATGAGCAGTTCTTC	CASSDEYNEQFF
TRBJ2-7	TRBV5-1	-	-	TGCGCCAGCAGCGGGGGGACAGCGTACTCCTACGAGCAGTACTTC	CASSGGTAYSYEQYF
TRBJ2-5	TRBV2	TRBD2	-	TGTGCCAGCAGCTTCGGCGGGGGAGAGACCCAGTACTTC	CASSFGGGETQYF
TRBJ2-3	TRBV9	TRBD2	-	TGTGCCAGCAGCCCCCGGACTAGCGGGGGGAAGACAGATACGCAGTATTTT	CASSPRTSGGKTDTQYF
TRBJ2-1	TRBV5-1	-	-	TGCGCCAGCAGCTTTACAGAGAGCTCCTACAATGAGCAGTTCTTC	CASSFTESSYNEQFF
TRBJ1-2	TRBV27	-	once	TGTGCCAGCAGTTTGGCCGGAGCTAACTATGGCTACACCTTC	CASSLAGANYGYTF
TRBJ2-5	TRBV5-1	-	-	TGCGCCAGCACCCCCCAGGGGGGCCAAGAGACCCAGTACTTC	CASTPQGGQETQYF
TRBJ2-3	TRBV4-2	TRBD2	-	TGTGCCAGCAGCCAAGTAGTTAGCGGGTCTAGCACAGATACGCAGTATTTT	CASSQVVSGSSTDTQYF
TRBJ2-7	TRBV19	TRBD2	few	TGTGCCAGTAGTGGAGGCAGCGGGGGGGCAGGGACCTACGAGCAGTACTTC	CASSGGSGGAGTYEQYF
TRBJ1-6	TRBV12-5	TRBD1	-	TGTGCTAGTGGTCCAGGACAGGGAAGTGGGGCTTTTAATTCACCCCTCCACTTT	CASGPGQGSGAFNSPLHF
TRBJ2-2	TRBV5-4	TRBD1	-	TGTGCCAGCAGCAGGGGACAGAGAAACACCGGGGAGCTGTTTTTT	CASSRGQRNTGELFF
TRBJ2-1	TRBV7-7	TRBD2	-	TGTGCTAGCAGCTTAGGGCGGGGGGGGTACAATGAGCAGTTCTTC	CASSLGRGGYNEQFF
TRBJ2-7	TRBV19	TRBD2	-	TGTGCCAGTAGTAGCCAGCGGGGGGCCTACGAGCAGTACTTC	CASSSQRGAYEQYF
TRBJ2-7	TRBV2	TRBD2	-	TGTGCCAGCAAGGGAGGGGACCCGCAGGAGCAGTACTTC	CASKGGDPQEQYF
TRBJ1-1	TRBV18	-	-	TGTGCCAGCTCACCGAACAGTTACGGGTGGAGCGGCACTGAAGCTTTCTTT	CASSPNSYGWSGTEAFF
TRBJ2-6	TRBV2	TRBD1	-	TGTGCCAGCAGGGGGACAGGGTGGGCCTCTGGGGCCAACGTCCTGACTTTC	CASRGTGWASGANVLTF
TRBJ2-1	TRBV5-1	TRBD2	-	TGCGCCAGCAGCCCACGACTAGCGGGGTCCTACAATGAGCAGTTCTTC	CASSPRLAGSYNEQFF